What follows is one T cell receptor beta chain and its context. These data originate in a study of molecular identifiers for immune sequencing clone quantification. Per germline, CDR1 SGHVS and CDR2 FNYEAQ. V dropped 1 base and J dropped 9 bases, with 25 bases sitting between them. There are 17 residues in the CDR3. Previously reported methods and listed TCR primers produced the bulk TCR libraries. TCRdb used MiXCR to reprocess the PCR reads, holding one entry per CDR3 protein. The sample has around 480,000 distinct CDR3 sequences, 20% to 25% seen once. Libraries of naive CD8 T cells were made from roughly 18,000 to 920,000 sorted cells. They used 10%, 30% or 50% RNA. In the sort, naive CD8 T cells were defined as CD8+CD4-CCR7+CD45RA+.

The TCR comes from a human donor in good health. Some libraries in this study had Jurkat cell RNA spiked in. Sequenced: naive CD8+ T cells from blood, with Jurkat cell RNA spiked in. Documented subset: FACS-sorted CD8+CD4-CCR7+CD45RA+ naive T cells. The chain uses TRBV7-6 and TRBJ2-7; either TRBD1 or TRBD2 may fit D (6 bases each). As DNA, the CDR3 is TGTGCCAGCAGCTTAGAAGGCGTCGGGGGCCTAGCCGCTCGGCAGTACTTC. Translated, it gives CASSLEGVGGLAARQYF.